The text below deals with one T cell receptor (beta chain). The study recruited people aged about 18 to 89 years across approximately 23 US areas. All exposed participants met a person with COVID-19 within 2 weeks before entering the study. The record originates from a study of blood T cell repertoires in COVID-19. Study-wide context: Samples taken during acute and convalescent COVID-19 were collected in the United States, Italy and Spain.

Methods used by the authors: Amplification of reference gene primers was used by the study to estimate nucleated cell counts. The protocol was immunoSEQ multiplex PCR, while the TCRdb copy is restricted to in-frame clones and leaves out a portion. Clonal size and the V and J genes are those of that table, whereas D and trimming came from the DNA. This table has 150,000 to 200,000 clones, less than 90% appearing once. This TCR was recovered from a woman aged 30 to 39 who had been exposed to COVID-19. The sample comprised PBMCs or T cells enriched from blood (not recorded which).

The CDR3 region is CATSDSSGGANNEQFF. Written as DNA, the CDR3 is TGTGCCACCAGTGATTCCAGCGGGGGGGCTAACAATGAGCAGTTCTTC. The genes are TRBV24-1 and TRBJ2-1, with TRBD2 matching 10 bases. Per germline, CDR1 KGHDR and CDR2 SFDVKD. This CDR3 is built from 16 residues. With V trimmed by 2 bases and J by 5 bases, 5 bases remained unmatched.